This note documents a single T cell receptor beta chain sequence. Its antigen is undetermined. The data were obtained in a study of glioma-infiltrating T cells. Findings and limits, study-wide: Non-neoplastic patients had below-expected tissue-blood divergence, while all gliomas exceeded expectation.

From germline, CDR1 is LNHNV and CDR2 YYDKDF (reference sequence). The CDR3 covers 15 residues. The ends were cut back, 3 bases at V and 9 bases at J, with 18 bases in the middle. Using RNA template, CDR3s of TCR alpha and beta were amplified with iRepertoire arm-PCR. For one-step reverse transcription and amplification, roughly 100-400 ng of tissue mRNA or PBMC total RNA was used. A single record per CDR3 protein comes from TCRdb applying MiXCR to the multiplex PCR reads. The sample gives fewer than 110,000 distinct CDR3 sequences, 29% of which show up once; less than 55% is in the top ten. The sequence was obtained from a human donor with low-grade glioma or glioblastoma, undergoing nonglioma brain surgery, or in good health (not recorded which). The J gene is TRBJ2-1, the V gene TRBV15; a weak D match, TRBD2 (5 bases). The source material was glioma tissue, nonneoplastic brain tissue, or PBMCs (not recorded which). The CDR3, as DNA: TGTGCCACCAGCAGCTTGGGATTGTCGGGGAGTGAGCAGTTCTTC. It translates to CATSSLGLSGSEQFF.